A single TCR beta chain is shown here with its context. Its specificity is unknown. There were no recent acute infections or vaccinations among the donors, who were healthy HIV-negative adults. Method: immunoSEQ multiplex PCR; TCRdb's copy keeps in-frame clones and lacks some. Altogether about 1.5 million clones are present, 95% to 99% being singletons, with the ten largest covering about 0.45%. These data originate in a study of shared clonotypes between healthy human individuals. Study background: Per donor, CD8 memory used one plate, CD8 naive used two, CD4 memory used three and CD4 naive used three.

Whole-study findings and limits: Several donors had 4% to 6.5% of their naive CD4 clonotypes in common. A generally larger estimated richness was seen in naive subsets than in memory subsets.

CDR3 length: 13 residues. Germline CDR1 reads SQVTM; CDR2 reads ANQGSEA. V dropped 8 bases and J dropped 0; count of bases not matched to a gene: 4. Sequences were obtained from naive CD4+ T cells sorted from blood. The subset: CD45RA+ positively selected. The receptor's source is a man aged 25-45 years in good health. The chain employs TRBV29-1 and TRBJ2-3; 8 bases match TRBD2. The CDR3 loop reads CSLLAGSTDTQYF. DNA of the CDR3: TGCAGCCTTCTAGCGGGCAGCACAGATACGCAGTATTTT.